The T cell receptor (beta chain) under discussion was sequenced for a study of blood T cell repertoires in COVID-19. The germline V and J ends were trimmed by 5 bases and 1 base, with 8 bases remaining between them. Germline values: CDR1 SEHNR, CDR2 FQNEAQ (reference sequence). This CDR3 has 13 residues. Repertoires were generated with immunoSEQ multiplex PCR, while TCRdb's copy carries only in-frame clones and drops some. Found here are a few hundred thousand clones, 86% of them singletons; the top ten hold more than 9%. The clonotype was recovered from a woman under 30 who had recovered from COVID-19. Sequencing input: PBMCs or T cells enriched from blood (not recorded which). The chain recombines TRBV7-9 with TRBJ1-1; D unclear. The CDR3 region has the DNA TGTGCCAGCAGCCGAGATACGAACACTGAAGCTTTCTTT. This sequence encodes CASSRDTNTEAFF.